These 6 T cell receptor beta chains share one sample of origin, sequenced in a study of T cells in Graves' hyperthyroidism and ophthalmopathy. From RNA transcripts, TCR beta CDR3 regions were amplified. An initial round of RT-PCR targeting the TCR CDR3 relied on the HTBI primer set. TCRdb reprocessed the multiplex PCR reads via MiXCR and lists one record per CDR3 protein. The repertoire holds roughly 800,000 distinct CDR3 sequences, 38% seen once, with approximately 8.7% in the top ten. The material sequenced was blood. The origin of the receptors is a man in his late teens or twenties with Graves' hyperthyroidism.

V is TRBV9 and J is TRBJ1-1; D remains unclear. Germline CDR1 SGDLS, CDR2 YYNGEE. The V end lost 7 bases, the J end lost 6 bases, and 16 bases lay between the germline ends. The CDR3 is made up of 13 amino acids. The CDR3 nucleotides read TGTGCCAGCTCGCTCAGTGAAAGGGCTGAAGCTTTCTTT. Its protein product is CASSLSERAEAFF.

This sequence joins TRBV19 and TRBJ2-2; 8 nucleotides align to TRBD1. Germline CDR1 LNHDA, CDR2 SQIVND (reference sequence). V lost 6 bases to trimming and J lost 3 bases; unmatched junction nucleotides: 6. This CDR3 comprises 15 residues. CDR3 residues: CASRRLTGDTGELFF. The DNA of the CDR3 is TGTGCCAGTAGAAGGCTGACAGGGGACACCGGGGAGCTGTTTTTT.

Note on this clonotype: The junction differs from germline at one of its ends, possibly a read error. The DNA for the CDR3 is TGTGCCATCAGTGTCGGGAGGGCCGACACCGGGGAGCTGTTTTTT. Amino acid sequence: CAISVGRADTGELFF. The rearrangement links TRBV2 to TRBJ2-2; 8 bases align to TRBD2. The CDR3 extends over 15 amino acids. Germline CDR1 is SNHLY and CDR2 is FYNNEI.

The V call is TRBV2, the J call TRBJ2-2; TRBD1 agrees at 8 bases. The V and J ends lost 10 bases and 6 bases, in that order; junction bases with no gene match: 4. Per germline, CDR1 SNHLY and CDR2 FYNNEI. The CDR3 is 12 residues long. CDR3 coding DNA: TGTGCCATCCAGGGGGCGTCCGGGGAGCTGTTTTTT. It encodes CAIQGASGELFF.

Remarks on this clonotype: Germline and junction disagree at one end, which may indicate a read error. The V and J genes are TRBV29-1 and TRBJ1-4, with D possibly being TRBD1 (6 bases). Looked up from germline, CDR1 is SQVTM and CDR2 is ANQGSEA. This CDR3 spans 12 amino acids. The CDR3 sequence is CSVEAGDEKLFF. For the CDR3, the DNA is TGCAGCGTTGAGGCAGGGGATGAGAAACTGTTTTTT.

This clonotype was counted only a few times. This chain uses TRBV12-3 or TRBV12-4 with TRBJ2-7, with D unresolved. The CDR3 consists of 13 residues. Trimming removed 2 bases at V and 2 bases at J, with 7 bases between. The CDR3 DNA sequence: TGTGCCAGCAGTTTAACAGAGACCTACGAGCAGTACTTC. It yields the protein CASSLTETYEQYF.